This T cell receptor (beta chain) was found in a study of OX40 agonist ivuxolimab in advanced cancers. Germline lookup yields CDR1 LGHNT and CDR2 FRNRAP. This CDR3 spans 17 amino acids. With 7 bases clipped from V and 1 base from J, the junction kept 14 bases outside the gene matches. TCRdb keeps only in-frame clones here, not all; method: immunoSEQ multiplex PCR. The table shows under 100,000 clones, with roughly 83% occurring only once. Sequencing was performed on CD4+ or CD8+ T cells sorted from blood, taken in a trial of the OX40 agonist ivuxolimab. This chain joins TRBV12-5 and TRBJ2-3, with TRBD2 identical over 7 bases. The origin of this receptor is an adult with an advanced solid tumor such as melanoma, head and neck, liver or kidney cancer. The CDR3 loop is CASVLTPRLAGTDTQYF. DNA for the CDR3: TGTGCTAGTGTCCTAACCCCTCGGCTAGCGGGCACAGATACGCAGTATTTT.